This TCR beta chain was identified during a study of OX40 agonist ivuxolimab in advanced cancers. Study details: The dose of intravenous ivuxolimab that patients received every 2 weeks ranged from 0.01 to 10 mg/kg. Anti-PD-1, anti-PD-L1 or anti-CTLA-4 therapy given earlier was allowed, and roughly 38% had some. At roughly 80% male, the cohort had a mean age of 60 years, ranging from about 23 to 79.

The repertoire was sequenced with immunoSEQ multiplex PCR; TCRdb's copy has only in-frame clones and lacks some. This sample has under 80,000 clones, with 88% found just once. Whole-study findings and limits: The mean number of expanded clones was higher in CD8+ T cells than in CD4+.

V was shortened by 2 bases and J by 5 bases, with 9 bases between the two germline ends. The germline V gene encodes CDR1 MDHEN and CDR2 SYDVKM. CDR3 length: 13 residues. As concerns this clone: What it binds is not known.

The V call is TRBV28, the J call TRBJ1-1; D gene uncertain. The TCR comes from an adult with an advanced solid tumor such as melanoma, head and neck, liver or kidney cancer. Sequences were derived from CD4+ or CD8+ T cells sorted from blood, sampled in a trial of the OX40 agonist ivuxolimab. The CDR3 DNA reads as TGTGCCAGCAGTTTAAATGGCGCTACTGAAGCTTTCTTT. Translating gives CASSLNGATEAFF.